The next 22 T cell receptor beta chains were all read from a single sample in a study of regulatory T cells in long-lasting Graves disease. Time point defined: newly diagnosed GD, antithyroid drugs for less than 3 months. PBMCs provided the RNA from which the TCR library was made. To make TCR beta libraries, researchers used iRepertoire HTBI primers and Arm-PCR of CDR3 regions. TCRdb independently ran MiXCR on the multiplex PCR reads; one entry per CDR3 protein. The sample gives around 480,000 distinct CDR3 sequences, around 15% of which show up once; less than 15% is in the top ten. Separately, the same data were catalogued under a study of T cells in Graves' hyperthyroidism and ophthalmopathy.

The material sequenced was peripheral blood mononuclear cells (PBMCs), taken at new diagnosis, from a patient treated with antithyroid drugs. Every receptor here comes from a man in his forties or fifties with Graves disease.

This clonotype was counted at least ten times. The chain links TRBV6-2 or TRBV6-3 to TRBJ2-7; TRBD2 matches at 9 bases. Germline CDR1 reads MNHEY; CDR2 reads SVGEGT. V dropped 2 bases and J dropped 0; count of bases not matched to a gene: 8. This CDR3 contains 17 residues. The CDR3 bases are TGTGCCAGCAGTTACAGGGCTAGCGGGACTTACTCCTACGAGCAGTACTTC. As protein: CASSYRASGTYSYEQYF.

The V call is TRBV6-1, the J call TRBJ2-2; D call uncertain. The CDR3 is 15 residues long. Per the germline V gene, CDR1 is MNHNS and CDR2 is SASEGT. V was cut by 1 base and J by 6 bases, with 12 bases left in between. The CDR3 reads CASSEGVLSPGELFF. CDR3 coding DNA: TGTGCCAGCAGTGAAGGGGTCCTGAGTCCCGGGGAGCTGTTTTTT.

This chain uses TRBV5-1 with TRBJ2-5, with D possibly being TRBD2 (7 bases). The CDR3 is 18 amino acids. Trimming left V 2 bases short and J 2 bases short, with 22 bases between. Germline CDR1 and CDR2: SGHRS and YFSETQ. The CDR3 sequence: CASSFGGRDREPQETQYF. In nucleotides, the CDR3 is TGCGCCAGCAGCTTCGGGGGGCGGGACCGGGAACCTCAAGAGACCCAGTACTTC. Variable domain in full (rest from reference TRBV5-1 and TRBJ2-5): KAGVTQTPRYLIKTRGQQVTLSCSPISGHRSVSWYQQTPGQGLQFLFEYFSETQRNKGNFPGRFSGRQFSNSRSEMNVSTLELGDSALYLCASSFGGRDREPQETQYFGPGTRLLVL.

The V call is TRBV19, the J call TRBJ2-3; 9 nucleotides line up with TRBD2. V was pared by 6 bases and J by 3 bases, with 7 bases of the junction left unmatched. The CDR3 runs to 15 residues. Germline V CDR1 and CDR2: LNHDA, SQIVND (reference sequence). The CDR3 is CASSVAGALTDTQYF. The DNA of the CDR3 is TGTGCCAGTAGCGTAGCGGGGGCCTTAACAGATACGCAGTATTTT.

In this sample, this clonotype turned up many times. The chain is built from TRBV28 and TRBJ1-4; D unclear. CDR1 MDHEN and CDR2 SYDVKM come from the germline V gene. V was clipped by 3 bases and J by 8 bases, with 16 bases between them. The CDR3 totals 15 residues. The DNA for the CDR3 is TGTGCCAGCAGTTTTTATTTGGCCTCACTCGAAAAACTGTTTTTT. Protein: CASSFYLASLEKLFF. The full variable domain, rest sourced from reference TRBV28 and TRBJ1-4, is DVKVTQSSRYLVKRTGEKVFLECVQDMDHENMFWYRQDPGLGLRLIYFSYDVKMKEKGDIPEGYSVSREKKERFSLILESASTNQTSMYLCASSFYLASLEKLFFGSGTQLSVL.

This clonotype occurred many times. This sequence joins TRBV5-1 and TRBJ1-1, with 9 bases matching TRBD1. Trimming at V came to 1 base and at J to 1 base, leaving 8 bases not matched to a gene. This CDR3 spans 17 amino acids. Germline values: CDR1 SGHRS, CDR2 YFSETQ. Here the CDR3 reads CASSLSWDRVTNTEAFF. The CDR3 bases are TGCGCCAGCAGCTTGTCGTGGGACAGGGTTACGAACACTGAAGCTTTCTTT. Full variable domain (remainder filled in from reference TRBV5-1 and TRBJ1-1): KAGVTQTPRYLIKTRGQQVTLSCSPISGHRSVSWYQQTPGQGLQFLFEYFSETQRNKGNFPGRFSGRQFSNSRSEMNVSTLELGDSALYLCASSLSWDRVTNTEAFFGQGTRLTVV.

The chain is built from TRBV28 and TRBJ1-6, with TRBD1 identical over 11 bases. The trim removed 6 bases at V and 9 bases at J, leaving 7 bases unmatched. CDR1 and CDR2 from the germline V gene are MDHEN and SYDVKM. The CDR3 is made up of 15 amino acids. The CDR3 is CASSPRDRGISPLHF. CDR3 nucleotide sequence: TGTGCCAGCAGCCCCCGGGACAGGGGGATTTCACCCCTCCACTTT. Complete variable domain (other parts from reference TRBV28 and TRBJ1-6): DVKVTQSSRYLVKRTGEKVFLECVQDMDHENMFWYRQDPGLGLRLIYFSYDVKMKEKGDIPEGYSVSREKKERFSLILESASTNQTSMYLCASSPRDRGISPLHFGNGTRLTVT.

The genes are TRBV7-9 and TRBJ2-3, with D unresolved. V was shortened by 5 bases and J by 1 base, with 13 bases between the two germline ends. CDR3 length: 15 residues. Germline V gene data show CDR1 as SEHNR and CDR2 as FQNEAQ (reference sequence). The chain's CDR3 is CASSLYSDGTDTQYF. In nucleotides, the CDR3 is TGTGCCAGCAGCCTCTATTCAGACGGCACAGATACGCAGTATTTT.

CDR3 sequence reads: CATSDLARGINGELFF. CDR3 in DNA: TGTGCCACCAGTGATTTGGCCAGGGGAATCAACGGGGAGCTGTTTTTT. This sequence joins TRBV24-1 and TRBJ2-2, with TRBD1 as a possible D gene (6 bases). This CDR3 spans 16 amino acids. Trimming pared 0 bases from V and 7 bases from J, leaving 14 bases between. Germline lookup yields CDR1 KGHDR and CDR2 SFDVKD.

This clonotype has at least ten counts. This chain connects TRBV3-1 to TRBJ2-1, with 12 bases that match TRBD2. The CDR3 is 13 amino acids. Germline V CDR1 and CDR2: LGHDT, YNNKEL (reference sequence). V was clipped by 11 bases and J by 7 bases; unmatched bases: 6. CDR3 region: CAATSGRWNEQFF. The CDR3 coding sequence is TGTGCCGCAACTAGCGGGAGGTGGAATGAGCAGTTCTTC.

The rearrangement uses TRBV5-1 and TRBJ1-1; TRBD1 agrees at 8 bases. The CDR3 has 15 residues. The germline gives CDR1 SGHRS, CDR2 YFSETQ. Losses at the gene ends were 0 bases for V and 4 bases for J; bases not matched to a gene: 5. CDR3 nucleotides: TGCGCCAGCAGCTTGGCAGGGGGCGCGGGCACTGAAGCTTTCTTT. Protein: CASSLAGGAGTEAFF.

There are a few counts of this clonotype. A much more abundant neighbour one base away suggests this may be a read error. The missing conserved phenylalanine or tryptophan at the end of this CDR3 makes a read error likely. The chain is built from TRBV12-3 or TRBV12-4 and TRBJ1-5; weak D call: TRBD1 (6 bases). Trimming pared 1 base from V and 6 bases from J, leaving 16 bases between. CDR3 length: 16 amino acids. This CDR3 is CASSLGPGGGGQPQHL. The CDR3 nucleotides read TGTGCCAGCAGTTTAGGCCCGGGGGGAGGGGGTCAGCCCCAGCATCTT.

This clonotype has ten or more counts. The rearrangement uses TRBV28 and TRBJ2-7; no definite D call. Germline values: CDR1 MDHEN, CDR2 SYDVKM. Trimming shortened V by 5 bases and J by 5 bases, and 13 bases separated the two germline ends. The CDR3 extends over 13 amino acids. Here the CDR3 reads CASSDWGTHEQYF. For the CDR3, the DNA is TGTGCCAGCAGTGATTGGGGTACCCACGAGCAGTACTTC.

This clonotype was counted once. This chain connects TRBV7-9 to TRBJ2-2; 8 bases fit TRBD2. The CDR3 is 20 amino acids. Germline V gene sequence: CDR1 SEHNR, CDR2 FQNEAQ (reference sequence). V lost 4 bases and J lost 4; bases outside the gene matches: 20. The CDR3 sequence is CASSSGTRPNAGGGTGELFF. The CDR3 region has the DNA TGTGCCAGCAGCTCGGGGACTAGACCCAACGCAGGAGGTGGCACCGGGGAGCTGTTTTTT. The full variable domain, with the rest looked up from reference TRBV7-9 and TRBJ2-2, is DTGVSQNPRHKITKRGQNVTFRCDPISEHNRLYWYRQTLGQGPEFLTYFQNEAQLEKSRLLSDRFSAERPKGSFSTLEIQRTEQGDSAMYLCASSSGTRPNAGGGTGELFFGEGSRLTVL.

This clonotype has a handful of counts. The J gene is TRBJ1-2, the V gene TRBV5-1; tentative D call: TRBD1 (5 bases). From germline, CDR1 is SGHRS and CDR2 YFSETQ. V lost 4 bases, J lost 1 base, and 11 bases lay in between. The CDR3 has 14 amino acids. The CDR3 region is CASSRIDSNYGYTF. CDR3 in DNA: TGCGCCAGCAGCAGGATAGACAGTAACTATGGCTACACCTTC.

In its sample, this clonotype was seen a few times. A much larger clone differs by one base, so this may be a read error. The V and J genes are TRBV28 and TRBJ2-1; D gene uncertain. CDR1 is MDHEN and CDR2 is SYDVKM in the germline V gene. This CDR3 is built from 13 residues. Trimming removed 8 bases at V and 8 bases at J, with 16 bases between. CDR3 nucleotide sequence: TGTGCCAGCGGTCCTTACCTCAAGCATGAGCAGTTCTTC. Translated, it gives CASGPYLKHEQFF.

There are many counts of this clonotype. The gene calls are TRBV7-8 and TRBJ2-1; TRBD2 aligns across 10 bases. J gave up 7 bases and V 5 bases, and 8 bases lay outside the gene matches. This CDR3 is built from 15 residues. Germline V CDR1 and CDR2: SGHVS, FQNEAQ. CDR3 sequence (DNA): TGTGCCAGCAGCCCCCCTAGCGGGAGTAAAAATGAGCAGTTCTTC. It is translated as CASSPPSGSKNEQFF.

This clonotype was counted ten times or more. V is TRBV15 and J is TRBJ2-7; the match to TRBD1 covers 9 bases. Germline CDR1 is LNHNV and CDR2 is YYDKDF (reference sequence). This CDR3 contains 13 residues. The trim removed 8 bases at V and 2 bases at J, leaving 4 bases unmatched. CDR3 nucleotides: TGTGCCACCGGGGACAGGGCCACCTACGAGCAGTACTTC. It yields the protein CATGDRATYEQYF.

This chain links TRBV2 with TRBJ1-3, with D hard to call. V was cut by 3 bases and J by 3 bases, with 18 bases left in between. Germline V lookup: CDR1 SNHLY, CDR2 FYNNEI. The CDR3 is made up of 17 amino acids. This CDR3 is CASSERIGWAVGNTIYF. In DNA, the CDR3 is TGTGCCAGCAGTGAGCGCATCGGTTGGGCGGTTGGAAACACCATATATTTT. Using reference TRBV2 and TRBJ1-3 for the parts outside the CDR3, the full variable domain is EPEVTQTPSHQVTQMGQEVILRCVPISNHLYFYWYRQILGQKVEFLVSFYNNEISEKSEIFDDQFSVERPDGSNFTLKIRSTKLEDSAMYFCASSERIGWAVGNTIYFGEGSWLTVV.

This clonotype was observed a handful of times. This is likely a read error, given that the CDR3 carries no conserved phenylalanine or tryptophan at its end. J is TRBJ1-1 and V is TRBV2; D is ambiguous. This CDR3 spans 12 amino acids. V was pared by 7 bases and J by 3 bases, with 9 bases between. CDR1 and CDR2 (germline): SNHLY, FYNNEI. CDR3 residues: CASMLIHTEAFL. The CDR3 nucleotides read TGTGCCAGCATGCTCATACACACTGAAGCTTTCCTT.

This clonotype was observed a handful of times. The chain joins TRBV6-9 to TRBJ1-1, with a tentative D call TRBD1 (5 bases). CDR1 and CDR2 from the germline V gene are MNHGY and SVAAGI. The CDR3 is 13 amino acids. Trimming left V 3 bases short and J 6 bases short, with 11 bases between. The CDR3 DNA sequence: TGTGCCAGCAGTTACGATGAGGGGCCTGAAGCTTTCTTT. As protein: CASSYDEGPEAFF.

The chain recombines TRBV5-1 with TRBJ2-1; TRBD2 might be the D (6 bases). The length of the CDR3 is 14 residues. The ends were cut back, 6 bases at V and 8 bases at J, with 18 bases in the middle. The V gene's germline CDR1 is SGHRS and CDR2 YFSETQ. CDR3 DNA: TGCGCCAGCAACACCGGGAGCTGGAGCGATGAGCAGTTCTTC. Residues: CASNTGSWSDEQFF.